This TCR beta chain was identified during a study of OX40 agonist ivuxolimab in advanced cancers. The J segment lost 8 bases and the V segment lost 1 base, leaving 11 bases of the junction unmatched. This CDR3 is built from 16 residues. Germline V lookup: CDR1 LNHNV, CDR2 YYDKDF (reference sequence). Assay: immunoSEQ multiplex PCR; the TCRdb copy retains only in-frame clones and omits some. The sample includes tens of thousands of clones, roughly 90% of them seen just once. Sampling times: baseline, cycle 4 day 1, cycle 7 day 1. The starting material was CD4+ or CD8+ T cells sorted from blood, obtained in a trial of the OX40 agonist ivuxolimab. This chain joins TRBV15 and TRBJ2-1; TRBD1 matches 7 bases. The receptor was derived from an adult with an advanced solid tumor such as melanoma, head and neck, liver or kidney cancer. CDR3 protein: CATSRAEGASFYEQFF. The CDR3 DNA is TGTGCCACCAGCAGAGCAGAGGGGGCGAGCTTTTATGAGCAGTTCTTC. The variable domain in full, completed from reference TRBV15 and TRBJ2-1, reads DAMVIQNPRYQVTQFGKPVTLSCSQTLNHNVMYWYQQKSSQAPKLLFHYYDKDFNNEADTPDNFQSRRPNTSFCFLDIRSPGLGDTAMYLCATSRAEGASFYEQFFGPGTRLTVL.